This T cell receptor beta chain appears in the sequencing data of a study of OX40 agonist ivuxolimab in advanced cancers. Across the whole study: Patients were 65% to 85% male with ages roughly 23 to 79, mean about 54. Three patients got partial responses; one had hepatocellular carcinoma and two had cutaneous melanoma.

This clone counts as medium-sized. Generated by immunoSEQ multiplex PCR, the TCRdb table keeps only in-frame clones and is missing some. The sample lists about 19,000 clones, roughly 73% occurring once. Patients with autoimmune history or systemic immunosuppression were excluded. Trimming took off 1 base at V and 3 bases at J, with 5 bases between the two ends. This CDR3 is built from 13 residues. Germline V gene data show CDR1 as SGHRS and CDR2 as YFSETQ. The input for sequencing was CD4+ or CD8+ T cells sorted from blood, taken in a trial of the OX40 agonist ivuxolimab. The genes are TRBV5-1 and TRBJ2-1; D is undetermined. This TCR derives from an adult with an advanced solid tumor such as melanoma, head and neck, liver or kidney cancer. The CDR3 nucleotides read TGCGCCAGCAGCTTGTCTGACTACAATGAGCAGTTCTTC. This gives the protein CASSLSDYNEQFF.